This T cell receptor (beta chain) emerged from a study of T-cell reconstitution after alpha-beta-depleted transplantation in children. The CDR3 length is 15 residues. Germline trimming cut 2 bases from V and 3 bases from J; bases unmatched to any gene: 3. CDR1 and CDR2 (germline): WSHSY, SAAADI. The library targeted TCRbeta and was prepared with unique molecular identifiers. TCRdb redid the calling of the PCR reads with MiXCR, one entry per CDR3 protein. The repertoire includes 500,000 to 600,000 distinct CDR3 sequences, about a sixth of them detected once, and roughly 3.3% sits in the top ten. The TCR was taken from a human donor who donated a stem cell graft to a child with acute lymphoblastic leukemia. Material: PBMCs from the stem cell graft donor, obtained from the stem cell graft. The chain has TRBV10-2 and TRBJ2-1; 8 bases are shared with TRBD2. The CDR3 nucleotides are TGCGCCAGCAGTGAGGCGGGACTAGGCTACAATGAGCAGTTCTTC. Residues: CASSEAGLGYNEQFF.